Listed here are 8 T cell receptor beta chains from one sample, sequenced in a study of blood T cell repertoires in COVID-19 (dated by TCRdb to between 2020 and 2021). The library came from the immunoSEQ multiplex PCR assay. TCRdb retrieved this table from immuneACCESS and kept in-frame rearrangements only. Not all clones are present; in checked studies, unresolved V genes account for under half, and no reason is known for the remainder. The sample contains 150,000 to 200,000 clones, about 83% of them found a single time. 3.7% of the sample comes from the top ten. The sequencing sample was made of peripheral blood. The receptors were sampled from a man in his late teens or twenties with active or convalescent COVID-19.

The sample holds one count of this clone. CDR3 nucleotide sequence: TGTGCCAGCAGCTTAGGCCCTAGGGGCTACGAGCAGTACTTC. This encodes CASSLGPRGYEQYF. This chain connects TRBV11-3 to TRBJ2-7; TRBD1 might be the D (5 bases). Trimming took 1 base from V and 3 from J, leaving 10 bases between them. This CDR3 has 14 amino acids. Germline V gene sequence: CDR1 SGHNT, CDR2 YENEEA.

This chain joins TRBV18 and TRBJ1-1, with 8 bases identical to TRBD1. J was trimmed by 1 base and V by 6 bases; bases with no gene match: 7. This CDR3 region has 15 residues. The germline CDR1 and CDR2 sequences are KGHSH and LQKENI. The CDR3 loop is CASSEGTGENTEAFF. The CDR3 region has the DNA TGTGCCAGCTCCGAAGGGACAGGAGAGAACACTGAAGCTTTCTTT.

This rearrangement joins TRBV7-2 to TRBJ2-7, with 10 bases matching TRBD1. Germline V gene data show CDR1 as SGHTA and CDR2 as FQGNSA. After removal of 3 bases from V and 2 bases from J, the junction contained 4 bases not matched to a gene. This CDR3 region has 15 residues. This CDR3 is CASSLGQGLTYEQYF. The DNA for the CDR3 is TGTGCCAGCAGCTTGGGACAGGGGTTAACCTACGAGCAGTACTTC. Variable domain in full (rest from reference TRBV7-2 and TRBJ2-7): GAGVSQSPSNKVTEKGKDVELRCDPISGHTALYWYRQSLGQGLEFLIYFQGNSAPDKSGLPSDRFSAERTGGSVSTLTIQRTQQEDSAVYLCASSLGQGLTYEQYFGPGTRLTVT.

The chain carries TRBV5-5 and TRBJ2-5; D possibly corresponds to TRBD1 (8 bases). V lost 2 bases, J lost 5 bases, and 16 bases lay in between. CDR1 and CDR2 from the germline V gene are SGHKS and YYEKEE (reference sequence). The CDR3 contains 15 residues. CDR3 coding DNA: TGTGCCAGCAGCTTATTCAAACAGGGGGGGGAGACCCAGTACTTC. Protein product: CASSLFKQGGETQYF.

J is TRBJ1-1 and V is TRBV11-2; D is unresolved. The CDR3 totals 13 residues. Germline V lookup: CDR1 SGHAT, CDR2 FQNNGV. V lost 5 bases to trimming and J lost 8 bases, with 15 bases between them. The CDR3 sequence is CASSGPGSREAFF. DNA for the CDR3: TGTGCCAGCAGCGGCCCAGGCTCCCGCGAAGCTTTCTTT. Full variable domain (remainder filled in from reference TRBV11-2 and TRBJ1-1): EAGVAQSPRYKIIEKRQSVAFWCNPISGHATLYWYQQILGQGPKLLIQFQNNGVVDDSQLPKDRFSAERLKGVDSTLKIQPAKLEDSAVYLCASSGPGSREAFFGQGTRLTVV.

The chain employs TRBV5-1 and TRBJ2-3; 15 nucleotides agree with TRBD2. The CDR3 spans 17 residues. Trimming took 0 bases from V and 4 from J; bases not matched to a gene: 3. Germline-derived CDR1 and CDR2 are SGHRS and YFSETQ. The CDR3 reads CASSLGTSGRVADTQYF. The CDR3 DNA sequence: TGCGCCAGCAGCTTGGGGACTAGCGGGAGGGTTGCAGATACGCAGTATTTT.

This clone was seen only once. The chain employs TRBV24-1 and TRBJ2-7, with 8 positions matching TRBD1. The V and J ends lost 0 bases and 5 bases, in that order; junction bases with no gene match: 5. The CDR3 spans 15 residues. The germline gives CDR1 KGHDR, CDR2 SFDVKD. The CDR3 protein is CATSDLDRGSNEQYF. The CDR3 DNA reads TGTGCCACCAGTGATTTGGACAGGGGATCGAACGAGCAGTACTTC.

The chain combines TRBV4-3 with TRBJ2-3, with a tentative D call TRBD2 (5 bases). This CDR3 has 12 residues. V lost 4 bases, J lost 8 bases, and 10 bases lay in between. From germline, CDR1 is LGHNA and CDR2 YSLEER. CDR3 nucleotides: TGCGCCAGCAGCCCGAACGGAGGTACGCAGTATTTT. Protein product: CASSPNGGTQYF.